Shown below are 10 T cell receptor beta chains from a single sample sequenced in a study of identical twins. TCRdb analysed the 5' RACE reads with MiXCR anew, one entry per CDR3 protein. This repertoire shows 600,000 to 850,000 distinct CDR3 sequences, 15% to 20% found once; its top ten account for approximately 14%. These data are also associated with another study on T cells expressing NK-cell markers.

The sequenced material came from PBMCs. The source is a woman in her late teens or twenties in good health.

The chain is built from TRBV4-3 and TRBJ2-1; a weak D match, TRBD2 (6 bases). V was shortened by 2 bases and J by 6 bases, with 20 bases between the two germline ends. CDR1 and CDR2 from the germline V gene are LGHNA and YSLEER. The CDR3 is 17 residues long. This CDR3 is CASSQRGGVGGSNEQFF. CDR3 DNA sequence: TGCGCCAGCAGCCAAAGAGGAGGAGTTGGGGGGTCCAATGAGCAGTTCTTC.

Only a few counts were recorded for this clonotype. The CDR3 sequence: CASSRTEATEAFF. DNA of the CDR3: TGTGCCAGCTCTCGGACAGAAGCCACTGAAGCTTTCTTT. The V gene is TRBV12-3 or TRBV12-4, the J gene TRBJ1-1, with TRBD1 as a possible D gene (6 bases). The V gene lost 8 bases and the J gene lost 4 bases, with 14 bases spanning the gap. This CDR3 comprises 13 residues.

The chain uses TRBV6-1 and TRBJ2-7; the D gene could be TRBD1 or TRBD2 (6 bases each). CDR3 length equals 16 residues. The V gene's germline CDR1 is MNHNS and CDR2 SASEGT. V shed 5 bases and J shed 3 bases, with 20 bases lying between them. This CDR3 reads CASSLLYGGSNYEQYF. CDR3 bases: TGTGCCAGCAGTCTCCTGTACGGGGGCTCAAACTACGAGCAGTACTTC.

This clonotype was seen once. The chain carries TRBV20-1 and TRBJ2-1; 14 bases match TRBD2. CDR1 is DFQATT, CDR2 SNEGSKA, per germline (reference sequence). The CDR3 extends over 13 amino acids. The CDR3 DNA reads as TGCGGGGGACTAGCGGGAGTTCGCAATGAGCAGTTCTTC. This sequence encodes CGGLAGVRNEQFF.

The rearrangement joins TRBV5-4 to TRBJ2-1; no clear D. This CDR3 is 12 amino acids long. Germline V gene data show CDR1 as SGHNT and CDR2 as YYREEE (reference sequence). Trimming removed 4 bases from V and 9 bases from J, with 11 bases in between. Here the CDR3 DNA reads TGTGCCAGCAGCCACAACCGCATTGAGCAGTTCTTC. The encoded protein is CASSHNRIEQFF.

This clonotype has more than one count but fewer than ten. This sequence joins TRBV27 and TRBJ2-2, with D possibly being TRBD2 (5 bases). This CDR3 comprises 15 residues. The V end was cut by 5 bases, the J end by 2 bases, with 12 bases between. Germline V gives CDR1 MNHEY, CDR2 SMNVEV (reference sequence). As DNA, the CDR3 is TGTGCCAGCAGTCCGGCAGAGGGAAACACCGGGGAGCTGTTTTTT. Protein: CASSPAEGNTGELFF.

The CDR3, as DNA: TGTGCCAGTAGCGATCCGACAGGGTTAAGGACTGAAGCTTTCTTT. Its translation is CASSDPTGLRTEAFF. The chain is built from TRBV19 and TRBJ1-1; TRBD1 aligns across 7 bases. J gave up 5 bases and V 6 bases, and 12 bases lay outside the gene matches. This CDR3 has 15 amino acids. From germline, CDR1 is LNHDA and CDR2 SQIVND (reference sequence). The entire variable domain, with the rest obtained from reference TRBV19 and TRBJ1-1, is as follows: DGGITQSPKYLFRKEGQNVTLSCEQNLNHDAMYWYRQDPGQGLRLIYYSQIVNDFQKGDIAEGYSVSREKKESFPLTVTSAQKNPTAFYLCASSDPTGLRTEAFFGQGTRLTVV.

In its sample, this clonotype was seen a few times. The chain joins TRBV12-3 or TRBV12-4 to TRBJ2-5; D ambiguous. With 10 bases removed from V and 5 bases from J, the gap between germline ends came to 8 bases. CDR3 length: 10 amino acids. The CDR3 sequence is CATGRETQYF. Here the CDR3 DNA reads TGTGCCACTGGAAGGGAGACCCAGTACTTC.

The V call is TRBV5-6, the J call TRBJ2-1; 15 positions match TRBD2. CDR1 and CDR2 (germline): SGHDT, YYEEEE. CDR3 length: 19 residues. With 4 bases clipped from V and 0 bases from J, the junction kept 8 bases outside the gene matches. The CDR3: CASSGRTSGRARSYNEQFF. CDR3 sequence (DNA): TGTGCCAGCAGCGGCCGGACTAGCGGGAGGGCCCGCTCCTACAATGAGCAGTTCTTC.

In this sample, this clonotype turned up a few times. The rearrangement joins TRBV20-1 to TRBJ2-5, with D tentatively TRBD1 (6 bases). In germline, CDR1 is DFQATT, CDR2 SNEGSKA (reference sequence). V was pared by 3 bases and J by 4 bases, with 18 bases between. This CDR3 is 15 amino acids long. The CDR3, as DNA: TGCAGTGCTAGGGGGGCGGTGGCGAACGGAGAGACCCAGTACTTC. Translation: CSARGAVANGETQYF.